Listed here are 16 T cell receptor beta chains from one sample, sequenced in a study of cytomegalovirus exposure and HLA in healthy donors. A multiplex PCR was run with 60 Vbeta primers and 13 Jbeta primers. The table came from immunoSEQ multiplex PCR; TCRdb's copy has only in-frame clones and leaves some out. This sample's clone table lists 45,000 or so clones. Sequences were obtained from PBMCs. The receptors were gathered from a male donor in good health and CMV-seronegative.

V is TRBV7-9 and J is TRBJ2-1; 12 bases are a match to TRBD2. Trimming removed 5 bases from V and 5 bases from J; junction bases left unmatched: 4. The CDR3 is 15 amino acids. Germline CDR1 reads SEHNR; CDR2 reads FQNEAQ (reference sequence). CDR3 DNA: TGTGCCAGCAGCAGACTAGCGGGGGCCAACAATGAGCAGTTCTTC. As protein: CASSRLAGANNEQFF.

The chain uses TRBV19 and TRBJ1-1; D is unresolved. V shed 3 bases and J shed 3 bases, with 8 bases lying between them. The CDR3 covers 13 residues. CDR1 and CDR2 (germline): LNHDA, SQIVND (reference sequence). This CDR3 reads CASSIGGDTEAFF. As DNA, the CDR3 is TGTGCCAGTAGTATTGGCGGTGACACTGAAGCTTTCTTT.

This rearrangement joins TRBV7-9 to TRBJ2-7; possible D gene TRBD1, 6 bases. V dropped 6 bases and J dropped 0 bases, with 18 bases sitting between them. The CDR3 has 16 amino acids. The germline V gene encodes CDR1 SEHNR and CDR2 FQNEAQ (reference sequence). The CDR3 region is CASRGVTGLRSYEQYF. CDR3 DNA: TGTGCCAGCAGAGGAGTTACAGGGCTGCGCTCCTACGAGCAGTACTTC. The variable domain in full, completed from reference TRBV7-9 and TRBJ2-7, reads DTGVSQNPRHKITKRGQNVTFRCDPISEHNRLYWYRQTLGQGPEFLTYFQNEAQLEKSRLLSDRFSAERPKGSFSTLEIQRTEQGDSAMYLCASRGVTGLRSYEQYFGPGTRLTVT.

The chain links TRBV29-1 to TRBJ1-1; D remains ambiguous. The CDR3 runs to 13 residues. Trimming took off 7 bases at V and 3 bases at J, with 15 bases between the two ends. Germline V lookup: CDR1 SQVTM, CDR2 ANQGSEA. In DNA, the CDR3 is TGCAGCGCGAAAGTGGGCGGGGACACTGAAGCTTTCTTT. Translation gives CSAKVGGDTEAFF. Looking up the rest from reference TRBV29-1 and TRBJ1-1 gives the full variable domain: SAVISQKPSRDICQRGTSLTIQCQVDSQVTMMFWYRQQPGQSLTLIATANQGSEATYESGFVIDKFPISRPNLTFSTLTVSNMSPEDSSIYLCSAKVGGDTEAFFGQGTRLTVV.

The V and J genes are TRBV6-5 and TRBJ2-5; the D gene is possibly TRBD2 (5 bases). Germline V gene data show CDR1 as MNHEY and CDR2 as SVGAGI. V was trimmed by 6 bases and J by 7 bases, leaving 21 bases between them. This CDR3 comprises 15 residues. Here the CDR3 reads CASSQRATGVGTQYF. In DNA form, the CDR3 reads TGTGCCAGCAGCCAACGGGCCACCGGGGTGGGGACCCAGTACTTC.

V is TRBV4-2 and J is TRBJ1-1; TRBD1 is a possible D gene (5 bases). Trimming shortened V by 3 bases and J by 5 bases, and 16 bases separated the two germline ends. The CDR3 sequence is 15 residues long. Germline V CDR1 and CDR2: LGHNA, YNFKEQ. The CDR3 is CASSQATGVKTEAFF. As DNA, the CDR3 is TGTGCCAGCAGCCAGGCCACGGGGGTAAAGACTGAAGCTTTCTTT.

This chain links TRBV16 with TRBJ1-2, with 8 bases lining up with TRBD1. Per the germline V gene, CDR1 is KGHSY and CDR2 is FQNENV. The V gene end was trimmed by 7 bases and the J gene end by 5 bases; junction bases not matched to a gene: 12. The CDR3 runs to 15 residues. The chain's CDR3 is CASTRDRTGIYGYTF. The CDR3 DNA follows: TGTGCCAGCACGCGGGATAGGACAGGGATTTATGGCTACACCTTC.

The CDR3, as DNA: TGTGCCAGCAGCTTTCGGGTGAACACTGAAGCTTTCTTT. It specifies CASSFRVNTEAFF. The chain combines TRBV7-8 with TRBJ1-1; D not resolved. The CDR3 consists of 13 residues. The V end was cut by 3 bases, the J end by 0 bases, with 5 bases between. The germline gives CDR1 SGHVS, CDR2 FQNEAQ.

V gene TRBV5-1 combines with J gene TRBJ1-1; 7 bases map to TRBD1. Trimming removed 0 bases from V and 0 bases from J; junction bases left unmatched: 5. The germline V gene encodes CDR1 SGHRS and CDR2 YFSETQ. This CDR3 has 16 amino acids. Written as DNA, the CDR3 is TGCGCCAGCAGCTTGGGACAGGGTATAATGAACACTGAAGCTTTCTTT. Residues: CASSLGQGIMNTEAFF.

The chain is built from TRBV6-5 and TRBJ1-1; D remains ambiguous. The CDR3 is made up of 12 amino acids. CDR1 MNHEY and CDR2 SVGAGI come from the germline V gene. V gave up 3 bases and J gave up 4 bases, with 6 bases separating them. In DNA, the CDR3 is TGTGCCAGCAGTTATACGGGCACTGAAGCTTTCTTT. Translation: CASSYTGTEAFF.

The chain combines TRBV29-1 with TRBJ2-7, with 8 bases identical to TRBD2. Germline V gene data show CDR1 as SQVTM and CDR2 as ANQGSEA. The CDR3 loop spans 14 amino acids. V was pared by 6 bases and J by 2 bases, with 9 bases of the junction left unmatched. CDR3 nucleotide sequence: TGCAGCGTAGATATAGCGGGGTCTACCTACGAGCAGTACTTC. It is translated as CSVDIAGSTYEQYF.

The chain recombines TRBV5-1 with TRBJ1-1, with D perhaps matching TRBD1 (6 bases). CDR1 is SGHRS and CDR2 is YFSETQ in the germline V gene. V was cut by 4 bases and J by 6 bases, with 19 bases left in between. The CDR3 contains 15 residues. The CDR3 DNA is TGCGCCAGCAGCCCCCAGGGGACCCTGCGAGCTGAAGCTTTCTTT. As protein: CASSPQGTLRAEAFF.

V gene TRBV7-9 combines with J gene TRBJ2-3, with TRBD1 identical over 8 bases. The J segment lost 1 base and the V segment lost 4 bases, leaving 4 bases of the junction unmatched. Per germline, CDR1 SEHNR and CDR2 FQNEAQ (reference sequence). This CDR3 has 15 amino acids. This CDR3 reads CASSSGQGGTDTQYF. DNA of the CDR3: TGTGCCAGCAGCTCAGGACAGGGTGGCACAGATACGCAGTATTTT.

This chain uses TRBV7-3 with TRBJ1-6, with a possible D match to TRBD1 (6 bases). V was trimmed by 5 bases and J by 10 bases, leaving 18 bases between them. Germline loops: CDR1 SGHTA, CDR2 FQGTGA. The CDR3 consists of 15 residues. CDR3 sequence: CASSRTAGESSPLHF. The CDR3 DNA follows: TGTGCCAGCAGCCGTACGGCAGGGGAAAGCTCACCCCTCCACTTT.

The J gene is TRBJ1-2, the V gene TRBV29-1; D ambiguous. Germline CDR1 and CDR2: SQVTM and ANQGSEA. V dropped 3 bases and J dropped 5 bases, with 10 bases sitting between them. The length of the CDR3 is 12 residues. As DNA, the CDR3 is TGCAGCGTTGATGCAGGCCTTTATGGCTACACCTTC. It codes for CSVDAGLYGYTF.

The chain combines TRBV29-1 with TRBJ2-1, with 8 nucleotides matching TRBD2. Germline CDR1 and CDR2: SQVTM and ANQGSEA. The CDR3 is 12 amino acids. CDR3 nucleotides: TGCAGGGCTAGCGGGCCCAACAATGAGCAGTTCTTC. Residues: CRASGPNNEQFF.